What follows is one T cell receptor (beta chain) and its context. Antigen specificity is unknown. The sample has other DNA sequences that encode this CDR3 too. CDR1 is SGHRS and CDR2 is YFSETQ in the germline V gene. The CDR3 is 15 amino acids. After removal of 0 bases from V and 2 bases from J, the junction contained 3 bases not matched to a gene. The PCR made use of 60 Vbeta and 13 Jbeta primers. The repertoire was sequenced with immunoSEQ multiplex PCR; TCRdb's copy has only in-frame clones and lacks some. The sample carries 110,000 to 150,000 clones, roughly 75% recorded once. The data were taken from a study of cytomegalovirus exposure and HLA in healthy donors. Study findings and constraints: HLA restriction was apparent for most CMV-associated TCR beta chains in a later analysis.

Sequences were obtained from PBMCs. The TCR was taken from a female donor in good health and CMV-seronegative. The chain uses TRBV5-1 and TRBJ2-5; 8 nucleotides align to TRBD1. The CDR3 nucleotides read TGCGCCAGCAGCTTGGCGGGGACAGGACAAGAGACCCAGTACTTC. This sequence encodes CASSLAGTGQETQYF.